The 22 T cell receptor beta chains below come from one sample, sequenced in a study of blood T cell repertoires in COVID-19. Measured with immunoSEQ multiplex PCR; TCRdb has only the in-frame clones, and not every one. Of some 130,000 clones detected, over 75% appear once; the ten largest clones hold about a tenth. The sequenced sample consisted of peripheral blood. Every receptor here comes from an elderly man with acute or convalescent COVID-19.

This chain joins TRBV25-1 and TRBJ2-7; the D is unclear. CDR3 length equals 15 residues. Per germline, CDR1 MGHDK and CDR2 SYGVNS. V gave up 1 base and J gave up 4 bases, with 14 bases separating them. The CDR3 coding sequence is TGTGCCAGCAGTGAATGGCGGAATAACCTTTACGAGCAGTACTTC. Residues: CASSEWRNNLYEQYF.

This clone was found once. The chain is built from TRBV9 and TRBJ1-6, with TRBD1 matching over 10 bases. The germline V gene encodes CDR1 SGDLS and CDR2 YYNGEE. There are 16 residues in the CDR3. Trimming at V came to 2 bases and at J to 9 bases, leaving 8 bases not matched to a gene. CDR3 bases: TGTGCCAGCAGCGTGTCTCCGGGACAGGGGAGTTCACCCCTCCACTTT. This encodes CASSVSPGQGSSPLHF.

This clone was seen many times. DNA for the CDR3: TGTGCCAGCAGCCCTTCTAGCGGGAGCCCCTACGAGCAGTACTTC. Its protein product is CASSPSSGSPYEQYF. The rearrangement links TRBV11-3 to TRBJ2-7; 10 nucleotides align to TRBD2. This CDR3 is built from 15 residues. V lost 5 bases, J lost 2 bases, and 6 bases stayed unmatched. Germline loops: CDR1 SGHNT, CDR2 YENEEA.

The CDR3 loop reads CASSLQGQNTEAFF. The CDR3, as DNA: TGCGCCAGCAGCTTACAGGGTCAGAACACTGAAGCTTTCTTT. The V call is TRBV5-1, the J call TRBJ1-1, with D maybe TRBD1 (6 bases). The CDR3 totals 14 residues. Trimming pared 2 bases from V and 1 base from J, leaving 9 bases between. Germline values: CDR1 SGHRS, CDR2 YFSETQ.

The gene calls are TRBV10-3 and TRBJ2-2, with D tentatively TRBD2 (5 bases). Trimming took 5 bases from V and 4 from J, leaving 14 bases between them. Germline lookup yields CDR1 ENHRY and CDR2 SYGVKD. The CDR3 covers 15 residues. The CDR3 protein is CAISPRQGSTGELFF. The CDR3 DNA is TGTGCCATCAGTCCACGACAAGGGAGCACCGGGGAGCTGTTTTTT.

The rearrangement links TRBV4-3 to TRBJ1-2; 7 bases map to TRBD1. Germline CDR1 LGHNA, CDR2 YSLEER. The CDR3 totals 16 residues. The trim removed 0 bases at V and 0 bases at J, leaving 4 bases unmatched. CDR3 loop: CASSQEGTEANYGYTF. CDR3 DNA sequence: TGCGCCAGCAGCCAAGAAGGGACAGAAGCTAACTATGGCTACACCTTC.

The rearrangement uses TRBV7-2 and TRBJ2-5, with TRBD1 matching 7 bases. The CDR3 covers 13 residues. Losses at the gene ends were 7 bases for V and 5 bases for J; bases not matched to a gene: 7. Germline V gene lookup returns CDR1 SGHTA and CDR2 FQGNSA. The CDR3 DNA sequence: TGTGCCAGCAATCCCACAGGGGCCGAGACCCAGTACTTC. Translation: CASNPTGAETQYF.

The V and J genes are TRBV5-4 and TRBJ1-1; D remains ambiguous. Trimming took 2 bases from V and 0 from J, leaving 5 bases between them. CDR1 and CDR2 (germline): SGHNT, YYREEE (reference sequence). The CDR3 totals 13 residues. The CDR3 coding sequence is TGTGCCAGCAGCTTATTCATGAACACTGAAGCTTTCTTT. Residues: CASSLFMNTEAFF.

For the CDR3, the DNA is TGCAGCGTTCAGCGGGGGGGAGAGACCCAGTACTTC. Its translation is CSVQRGGETQYF. This sequence joins TRBV29-1 and TRBJ2-5, with 10 bases matching TRBD2. The CDR3 is made up of 12 amino acids. Unmatched junction bases numbered 1, after V lost 5 bases and J lost 4 bases. The germline CDR1 and CDR2 sequences are SQVTM and ANQGSEA. Based on the CDR3 plus reference TRBV29-1 and TRBJ2-5, the full variable domain is SAVISQKPSRDICQRGTSLTIQCQVDSQVTMMFWYRQQPGQSLTLIATANQGSEATYESGFVIDKFPISRPNLTFSTLTVSNMSPEDSSIYLCSVQRGGETQYFGPGTRLLVL.

The CDR3 protein is CSASGGQSTEAFF. CDR3 in DNA: TGCAGTGCTAGTGGGGGACAGTCCACTGAAGCTTTCTTT. This chain uses TRBV20-1 with TRBJ1-1; 7 nucleotides line up with TRBD1. J lost 4 bases, V lost 3 bases, and 5 bases had no gene match. The CDR3 covers 13 residues. In germline, CDR1 is DFQATT, CDR2 SNEGSKA (reference sequence).

The chain is built from TRBV11-2 and TRBJ2-1; the D gene is possibly TRBD2 (6 bases). CDR3 length: 16 amino acids. Germline CDR1 reads SGHAT; CDR2 reads FQNNGV. V lost 2 bases and J 0 bases, leaving 11 bases between the germline ends. CDR3 region: CASSLRGLTSYNEQFF. The CDR3 DNA follows: TGTGCCAGCAGCTTACGGGGACTTACCTCCTACAATGAGCAGTTCTTC.

V gene TRBV4-1 combines with J gene TRBJ2-7; D not resolved. The CDR3 loop spans 12 amino acids. Germline-derived CDR1 and CDR2 are MGHRA and YSYEKL. With 3 bases removed from V and 2 bases from J, the gap between germline ends came to 5 bases. The CDR3 loop is CASSQGPYEQYF. The DNA for the CDR3 is TGCGCCAGCAGCCAGGGCCCCTACGAGCAGTACTTC.

This rearrangement joins TRBV29-1 to TRBJ1-1, with 7 positions matching TRBD1. Germline V lookup: CDR1 SQVTM, CDR2 ANQGSEA. This CDR3 has 14 amino acids. The V segment lost 3 bases and the J segment 4 bases; nucleotides outside the gene matches: 8. CDR3 residues: CSVDHTGVATEAFF. The CDR3, as DNA: TGCAGCGTTGACCATACAGGGGTGGCCACTGAAGCTTTCTTT.

The rearrangement joins TRBV3-1 (or the pseudogene TRBV3-2) to TRBJ1-1; TRBD1 matches 7 bases. The CDR3 runs to 13 residues. CDR1 and CDR2 (germline): LGHDT, YNNKEL (reference sequence). J was trimmed by 3 bases and V by 6 bases; bases with no gene match: 4. This CDR3 reads CASSQQGDTEAFF. CDR3 bases: TGTGCCAGCAGTCAGCAGGGGGACACTGAAGCTTTCTTT.

The chain recombines TRBV7-2 with TRBJ2-3; D is unresolved. Germline V CDR1 and CDR2: SGHTA, FQGNSA. Trimming removed 5 bases from V and 2 bases from J, with 5 bases in between. There are 12 residues in the CDR3. The CDR3 sequence is CASSPYTDTQYF. The CDR3 DNA follows: TGTGCCAGCAGCCCCTACACAGATACGCAGTATTTT.

The V gene is TRBV13, the J gene TRBJ1-4; 7 bases are a match to TRBD1. From germline, CDR1 is PRHDT and CDR2 FYEKMQ (reference sequence). V lost 4 bases, J lost 7 bases, and 3 bases stayed unmatched. The CDR3 is 13 residues long. Here the CDR3 DNA reads TGTGCCAGCAGCTCTTACAGGGGTGAAAAACTGTTTTTT. Its protein product is CASSSYRGEKLFF.

The chain joins TRBV19 to TRBJ2-3; 10 bases fit TRBD2. Germline V gives CDR1 LNHDA, CDR2 SQIVND (reference sequence). Losses at the gene ends were 4 bases for V and 4 bases for J; bases not matched to a gene: 14. This CDR3 region has 18 residues. The CDR3 reads CASSRAGGTSGKPDTQYF. The CDR3 DNA follows: TGTGCCAGTAGTAGGGCAGGGGGAACTAGCGGGAAACCAGATACGCAGTATTTT.

CDR3 nucleotides: TGTGCCAGCAGTGATTCACCGGGACAGCGTATCCACTTT. Protein sequence: CASSDSPGQRIHF. The V call is TRBV6-4, the J call TRBJ1-6, with 7 bases that match TRBD1. The length of the CDR3 is 13 residues. The V gene's germline CDR1 is MRHNA and CDR2 SNTAGT. V was clipped by 3 bases and J by 17 bases; unmatched bases: 10.

The J gene is TRBJ1-1, the V gene TRBV6-5, with D hard to call. Germline V lookup: CDR1 MNHEY, CDR2 SVGAGI. This CDR3 is built from 13 residues. V dropped 8 bases and J dropped 6 bases, with 16 bases sitting between them. The CDR3 is CASSISSKAEAFF. In nucleotides, the CDR3 is TGTGCCAGCTCTATAAGCTCAAAAGCTGAAGCTTTCTTT.

The CDR3 sequence: CSVSQGARTEAFF. For the CDR3, the DNA is TGCAGCGTTTCCCAGGGGGCGCGGACTGAAGCTTTCTTT. V and J are TRBV29-1 and TRBJ1-1; TRBD1 matches 8 bases. Trimming removed 5 bases from V and 5 bases from J; junction bases left unmatched: 7. The CDR3 loop spans 13 amino acids. The germline V gene has CDR1 SQVTM and CDR2 ANQGSEA.

Concerning this clone itself: Other DNA sequences within the sample encode an identical CDR3. The J gene is TRBJ1-1, the V gene TRBV6-5; D is ambiguous. Germline V gene sequence: CDR1 MNHEY, CDR2 SVGAGI. The CDR3 is made up of 11 amino acids. V shed 8 bases and J shed 3 bases, with 7 bases lying between them. CDR3 sequence (DNA): TGTGCCAGCTCTTATTACACTGAAGCTTTCTTT. Amino acids: CASSYYTEAFF.

V is TRBV5-1 and J is TRBJ1-2; D is ambiguous. V was pared by 0 bases and J by 8 bases, with 14 bases between. The germline CDR1 and CDR2 sequences are SGHRS and YFSETQ. This CDR3 region has 14 residues. DNA for the CDR3: TGCGCCAGCAGCTTGGCCGAGGCCCTTTCAGGCTACACCTTC. As protein: CASSLAEALSGYTF.